A single sample gave rise to the 24 T cell receptor beta chains below, sequenced in a study of resident and recirculating memory T cells in vitiligo. The data were produced by immunoSEQ multiplex PCR, yet TCRdb's version contains in-frame clones alone and is incomplete. Of around 76,000 clones listed, roughly nine tenths are singletons. Sequenced input: blood. These receptors all stem from a male donor with vitiligo.

The chain is built from TRBV11-2 and TRBJ2-3; D ambiguous. The CDR3 contains 12 residues. Trimming took 3 bases from V and 7 from J, leaving 8 bases between them. Germline CDR1 SGHAT, CDR2 FQNNGV. DNA of the CDR3: TGTGCCAGCAGCTTCACAACAAATACGCAGTATTTT. As protein: CASSFTTNTQYF.

This chain uses TRBV9 with TRBJ1-1; the match to TRBD1 covers 9 bases. Germline lookup yields CDR1 SGDLS and CDR2 YYNGEE. V lost 4 bases, J lost 4 bases, and 8 bases stayed unmatched. The CDR3 consists of 15 residues. Written as DNA, the CDR3 is TGTGCCAGCAGCCCTCAACAGGGGGCGAGCACTGAAGCTTTCTTT. Protein sequence: CASSPQQGASTEAFF.

V and J are TRBV19 and TRBJ1-1; D is unclear. V lost 6 bases to trimming and J lost 8 bases, with 16 bases between them. In germline, CDR1 is LNHDA, CDR2 SQIVND (reference sequence). The CDR3 extends over 13 amino acids. This CDR3 is CASRPGIMSEAFF. The CDR3 nucleotides read TGTGCCAGTAGGCCGGGAATTATGTCAGAAGCTTTCTTT.

This chain joins TRBV15 and TRBJ2-2; D possibly corresponds to TRBD1 (6 bases). From germline, CDR1 is LNHNV and CDR2 YYDKDF (reference sequence). Trimming stripped 8 bases from V and 5 bases from J, with 15 bases between. The CDR3 sequence is 14 residues long. The CDR3 reads CATSFTGLTGELFF. The DNA for the CDR3 is TGTGCCACCTCGTTTACAGGGTTGACCGGGGAGCTGTTTTTT.

The chain is built from TRBV7-3 and TRBJ2-3; D unresolved. This CDR3 is 14 amino acids long. V was trimmed by 1 base and J by 1 base, leaving 6 bases between them. Looked up from germline, CDR1 is SGHTA and CDR2 is FQGTGA. CDR3: CASSLNSGTDTQYF. The CDR3 DNA follows: TGTGCCAGCAGCTTAAACTCGGGCACAGATACGCAGTATTTT.

The chain has TRBV4-2 and TRBJ1-2; D call uncertain. The V end was cut by 0 bases, the J end by 6 bases, with 17 bases between. Germline V gives CDR1 LGHNA, CDR2 YNFKEQ. The CDR3 length is 16 residues. CDR3: CASSQELGSRRDGYTF. CDR3 coding DNA: TGTGCCAGCAGCCAAGAGTTGGGCAGCCGGAGGGATGGCTACACCTTC.

Concerning this clone: Germline is not matched at one junction end, which may reflect a read error. CDR3 bases: TGTGCCAGCAGCTCCAACAGCGGGGAGCTGTTTTTT. This encodes CASSSNSGELFF. The chain has TRBV7-3 and TRBJ2-2; D remains unclear. The CDR3 covers 12 residues. The V gene's germline CDR1 is SGHTA and CDR2 FQGTGA.

This sequence joins TRBV4-2 and TRBJ2-7; 15 nucleotides match TRBD2. Germline CDR1 is LGHNA and CDR2 is YNFKEQ. This CDR3 is 16 amino acids long. V shed 0 bases, J shed 4 bases, and the junction held 1 base outside the gene matches. CDR3 DNA: TGTGCCAGCAGCCAAGATGGGACTAGCGGGGGGTACGAGCAGTACTTC. Protein: CASSQDGTSGGYEQYF.

In its sample, this clone was seen many times. The chain combines TRBV4-2 with TRBJ1-6; 9 bases match TRBD1. This CDR3 is built from 17 residues. The germline CDR1 and CDR2 sequences are LGHNA and YNFKEQ. V was pared by 3 bases and J by 7 bases, with 10 bases of the junction left unmatched. CDR3 in amino acids: CASSQDPTGGGNSPLHF. As DNA, the CDR3 is TGTGCCAGCAGCCAGGATCCGACAGGGGGAGGAAATTCACCCCTCCACTTT.

The CDR3 protein is CASSLDGGLAKNIQYF. The CDR3 DNA reads TGTGCCAGCAGCTTAGACGGGGGATTAGCCAAAAACATTCAGTACTTC. The rearrangement uses TRBV11-1 and TRBJ2-4, with D possibly TRBD2 on 6 matching bases. The CDR3 loop spans 16 amino acids. Germline values: CDR1 SGHAT, CDR2 FQDESV (reference sequence). Trimming removed 1 base at V and 0 bases at J, with 10 bases between.

The chain links TRBV6-6 to TRBJ2-3, with D perhaps TRBD2 (6 bases). CDR1 is MNHNY and CDR2 is SVGAGI in the germline V gene (reference sequence). The CDR3 length is 15 residues. Between the trimmed V and J ends, which lost 2 bases and 2 bases, there was a span of 11 bases. DNA for the CDR3: TGTGCCAGCAGTTACCGTGGGGGACTCACAGATACGCAGTATTTT. This gives the protein CASSYRGGLTDTQYF.

This chain's CDR3 is CASSQGGPTQYNEQFF. Written as DNA, the CDR3 is TGCGCCAGCAGCCAAGGGGGGCCCACCCAATACAATGAGCAGTTCTTC. The rearrangement uses TRBV4-3 and TRBJ2-1, with D possibly TRBD1 on 6 matching bases. CDR3 length: 16 residues. CDR1 is LGHNA, CDR2 YSLEER, per germline. V shed 1 base and J shed 4 bases, with 14 bases lying between them.

This CDR3 is CASSADRASYEQYF. The CDR3 nucleotides are TGTGCCAGCAGTGCCGACAGGGCGTCCTACGAGCAGTACTTC. This chain uses TRBV6-1 with TRBJ2-7, with 7 bases that match TRBD1. Germline V gene data show CDR1 as MNHNS and CDR2 as SASEGT. V lost 4 bases, J lost 1 base, and 4 bases stayed unmatched. The CDR3 loop spans 14 amino acids.

Here the CDR3 reads CASSLGRGNTEAFF. DNA for the CDR3: TGTGCCAGCAGCTTAGGTAGGGGCAACACTGAAGCTTTCTTT. The gene calls are TRBV7-8 and TRBJ1-1; possible D gene TRBD1, 5 bases. The CDR3 is 14 residues long. V was clipped by 1 base and J by 2 bases, with 8 bases between them. The germline V gene encodes CDR1 SGHVS and CDR2 FQNEAQ.

The chain recombines TRBV20-1 with TRBJ2-7, with D perhaps matching TRBD2 (5 bases). This CDR3 comprises 11 residues. From germline, CDR1 is DFQATT and CDR2 SNEGSKA (reference sequence). V lost 3 bases and J lost 4, with 7 bases in between. In nucleotides, the CDR3 is TGCAGTGCTAGTGGCGGGTACGAGCAGTACTTC. Its translation is CSASGGYEQYF.

This sequence joins TRBV7-8 and TRBJ1-2, with D unresolved. V lost 2 bases, J lost 4 bases, and 5 bases lay in between. Per the germline V gene, CDR1 is SGHVS and CDR2 is FQNEAQ. CDR3 length: 12 amino acids. In DNA form, the CDR3 reads TGTGCCAGCAGCTTACCGGGCTATGGCTACACCTTC. Encoded protein: CASSLPGYGYTF.

V and J are TRBV29-1 and TRBJ2-5, with a tentative D call TRBD2 (5 bases). Gene TRBJ2-7 matches the end of the DNA better, so the J call may be wrong. Germline-derived CDR1 and CDR2 are SQVTM and ANQGSEA. CDR3 length equals 13 residues. The chain's CDR3 is CSVEARDSYEQYF. CDR3 DNA sequence: TGCAGCGTTGAGGCCCGGGACTCCTACGAGCAGTACTTC.

The V and J genes are TRBV19 and TRBJ1-4; 9 bases are a match to TRBD1. The V gene end was trimmed by 6 bases and the J gene end by 5 bases; junction bases not matched to a gene: 4. CDR3 length: 14 amino acids. From germline, CDR1 is LNHDA and CDR2 SQIVND (reference sequence). The CDR3 sequence: CASRDRGSNEKLFF. The CDR3 nucleotides are TGTGCCAGTAGAGACAGGGGGTCAAATGAAAAACTGTTTTTT.

This rearrangement joins TRBV21-1 to TRBJ2-1; TRBD2 is taken as the D call from the table, unchecked against the DNA. TRBV21-1 is reported as a pseudogene. There are 12 residues in the CDR3. In DNA form, the CDR3 reads TGTCCCTTTTCCCGCTCCTACAATGAGCAGTTCTTC. It codes for CPFSRSYNEQFF.

The gene calls are TRBV10-3 and TRBJ2-6; the match to TRBD2 covers 7 bases. CDR1 and CDR2 (germline): ENHRY, SYGVKD. V lost 11 bases to trimming and J lost 0 bases; unmatched junction nucleotides: 13. The CDR3 is 17 amino acids. The CDR3 DNA follows: TGTGCCTCTCGCGGGCAGGGACTACACTCTGGGGCCAACGTCCTGACTTTC. Translation gives CASRGQGLHSGANVLTF.

This clone has just a few counts. CDR3 residues: CASSHGQDNEKLFF. The CDR3 nucleotides are TGTGCCAGTAGTCATGGACAGGATAATGAAAAACTGTTTTTT. J is TRBJ1-4 and V is TRBV19, with 7 bases fitting TRBD1. The CDR3 sequence is 14 residues long. Germline CDR1 reads LNHDA; CDR2 reads SQIVND (reference sequence). Trimming took 5 bases from V and 4 from J; bases not matched to a gene: 4.

This clone was seen more than once but under ten times. The V and J genes are TRBV2 and TRBJ2-2; 11 bases are shared with TRBD1. Trimming took 6 bases from V and 3 from J; bases not matched to a gene: 6. The CDR3 loop spans 16 amino acids. Germline assignment: CDR1 SNHLY and CDR2 FYNNEI. In DNA, the CDR3 is TGTGCCAGCAGGGGGACAGGGGGATTGGACACCGGGGAGCTGTTTTTT. Translation gives CASRGTGGLDTGELFF.

The chain couples TRBV5-1 to TRBJ2-7; D is possibly TRBD2 (6 bases). The CDR3 spans 13 residues. Trimming left V 2 bases short and J 6 bases short, with 12 bases between. The germline CDR1 and CDR2 sequences are SGHRS and YFSETQ. The DNA of the CDR3 is TGCGCCAGCAGCTTATCGGGGGATGGCGAGCAGTACTTC. Protein: CASSLSGDGEQYF.

V is TRBV6-1 and J is TRBJ2-7; weak D call: TRBD1 (5 bases). Germline V gene data show CDR1 as MNHNS and CDR2 as SASEGT. Trimming shortened V by 7 bases and J by 6 bases, and 16 bases separated the two germline ends. The CDR3 runs to 13 residues. The CDR3 DNA reads TGTGCCAGCACGCGATTTCAGGGAAGCGAGCAGTACTTC. This encodes CASTRFQGSEQYF.